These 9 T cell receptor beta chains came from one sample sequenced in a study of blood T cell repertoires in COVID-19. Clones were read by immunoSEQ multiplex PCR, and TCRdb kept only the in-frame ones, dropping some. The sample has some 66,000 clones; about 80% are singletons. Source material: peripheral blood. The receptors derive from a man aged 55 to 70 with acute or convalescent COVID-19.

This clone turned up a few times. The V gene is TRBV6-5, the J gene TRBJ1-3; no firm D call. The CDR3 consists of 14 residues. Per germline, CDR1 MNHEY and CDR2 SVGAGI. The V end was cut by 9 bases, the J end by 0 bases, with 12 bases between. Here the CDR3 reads CASREFSSGNTIYF. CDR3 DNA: TGTGCCAGTCGAGAGTTTTCCTCTGGAAACACCATATATTTT.

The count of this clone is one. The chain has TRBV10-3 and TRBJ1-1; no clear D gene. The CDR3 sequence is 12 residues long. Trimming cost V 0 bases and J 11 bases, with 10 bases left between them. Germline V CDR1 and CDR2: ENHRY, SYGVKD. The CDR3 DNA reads TGTGCCATCAGTGAGTCCCTCCCGGGGGCTTTCTTT. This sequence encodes CAISESLPGAFF.

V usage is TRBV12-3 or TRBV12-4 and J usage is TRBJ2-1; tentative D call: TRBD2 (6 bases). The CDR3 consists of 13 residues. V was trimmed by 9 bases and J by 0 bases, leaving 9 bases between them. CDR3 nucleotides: TGTGCCAGTAGCGGAAGCTCCTACAATGAGCAGTTCTTC. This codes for CASSGSSYNEQFF.

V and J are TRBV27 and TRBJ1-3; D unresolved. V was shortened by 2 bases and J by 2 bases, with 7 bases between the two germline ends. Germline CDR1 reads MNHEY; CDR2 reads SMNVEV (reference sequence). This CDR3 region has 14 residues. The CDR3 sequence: CASSLRGAGNTIYF. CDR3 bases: TGTGCCAGCAGTTTACGGGGAGCTGGAAACACCATATATTTT.

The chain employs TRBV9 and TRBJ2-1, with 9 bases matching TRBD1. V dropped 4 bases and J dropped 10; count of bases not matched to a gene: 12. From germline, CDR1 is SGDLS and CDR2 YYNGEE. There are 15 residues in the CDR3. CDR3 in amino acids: CASSPLGQGLGEQFF. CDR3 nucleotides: TGTGCCAGCAGCCCGTTGGGACAGGGTTTAGGGGAGCAGTTCTTC.

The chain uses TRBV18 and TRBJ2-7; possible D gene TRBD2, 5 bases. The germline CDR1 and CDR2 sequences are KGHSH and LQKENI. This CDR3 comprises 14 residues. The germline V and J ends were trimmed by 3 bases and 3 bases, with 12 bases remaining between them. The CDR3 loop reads CASSPVGDNYEQYV. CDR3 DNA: TGTGCCAGCTCACCTGTGGGAGACAACTACGAGCAGTACGTC.

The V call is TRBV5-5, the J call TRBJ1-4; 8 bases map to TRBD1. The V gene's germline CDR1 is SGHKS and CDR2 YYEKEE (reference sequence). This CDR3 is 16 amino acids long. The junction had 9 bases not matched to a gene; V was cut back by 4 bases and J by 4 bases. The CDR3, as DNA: TGTGCCAGCAGCCCCATAGGGACAGGAGTTAATGAAAAACTGTTTTTT. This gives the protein CASSPIGTGVNEKLFF.

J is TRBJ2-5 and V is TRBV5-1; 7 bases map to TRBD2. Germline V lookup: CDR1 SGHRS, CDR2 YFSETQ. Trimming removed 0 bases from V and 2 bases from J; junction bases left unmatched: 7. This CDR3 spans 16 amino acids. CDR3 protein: CASSLVGTTFQETQYF. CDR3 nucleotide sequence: TGCGCCAGCAGCTTGGTTGGGACTACGTTTCAAGAGACCCAGTACTTC.

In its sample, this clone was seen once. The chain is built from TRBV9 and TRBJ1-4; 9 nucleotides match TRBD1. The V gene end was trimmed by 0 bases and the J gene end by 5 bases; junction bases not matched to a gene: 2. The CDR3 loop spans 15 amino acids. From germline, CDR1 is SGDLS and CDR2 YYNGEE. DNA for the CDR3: TGTGCCAGCAGCGTAGCTACAGGGGGCAATGAAAAACTGTTTTTT. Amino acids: CASSVATGGNEKLFF.